The 10 T cell receptor beta chains below all came from one sample that was sequenced in a study of radiotherapy plus CTLA-4 blockade in lung cancer. Clones were read by immunoSEQ multiplex PCR, and TCRdb kept only the in-frame ones, dropping some. The sample lists around 80,000 clones; nearly 75% were seen once. The specimen comprised peripheral blood, sampled from a patient treated with radiotherapy plus ipilimumab. Receptors originate from a human donor with non-small cell lung cancer whose response to radiotherapy plus ipilimumab could not be evaluated.

The chain recombines TRBV29-1 with TRBJ2-1; perhaps TRBD1 as D (6 bases). Germline CDR1 is SQVTM and CDR2 is ANQGSEA. The CDR3 spans 12 residues. Trimming stripped 5 bases from V and 10 bases from J, with 15 bases between. The CDR3, as DNA: TGCAGCGTTCCCCAAATGAGGGGGGAGCAGTTCTTC. This codes for CSVPQMRGEQFF.

The V and J genes are TRBV4-1 and TRBJ1-4; D remains unclear. With 0 bases removed from V and 7 bases from J, the gap between germline ends came to 12 bases. CDR1 is MGHRA and CDR2 is YSYEKL in the germline V gene. The CDR3 runs 15 residues. CDR3 sequence reads: CASSQEWGGGEKLFF. CDR3 sequence (DNA): TGCGCCAGCAGCCAAGAGTGGGGAGGTGGTGAAAAACTGTTTTTT.

J is TRBJ1-1 and V is TRBV19, with 8 bases lining up with TRBD1. This CDR3 is 15 amino acids long. V was clipped by 5 bases and J by 5 bases; unmatched bases: 10. Germline lookup yields CDR1 LNHDA and CDR2 SQIVND (reference sequence). The DNA for the CDR3 is TGTGCCAGTAGTGCAATCGACAGGGGAGGGACTGAAGCTTTCTTT. Translated: CASSAIDRGGTEAFF.

This clone was counted a few times. This chain uses TRBV5-5 with TRBJ2-6; D remains ambiguous. The CDR3 extends over 17 amino acids. The germline gives CDR1 SGHKS, CDR2 YYEKEE (reference sequence). V was clipped by 1 base and J by 0 bases, with 11 bases between them. This CDR3 is CASSLQVLGSGANVLTF. The CDR3 DNA follows: TGTGCCAGCAGCTTGCAGGTCCTCGGCTCTGGGGCCAACGTCCTGACTTTC.

V and J are TRBV7-2 and TRBJ1-6, with 11 nucleotides matching TRBD1. CDR1 is SGHTA and CDR2 is FQGNSA in the germline V gene. V gave up 2 bases and J gave up 10 bases; unmatched junction bases: 7. The length of the CDR3 is 16 residues. This CDR3 reads CASSLPGGQGGSPLHF. In nucleotides, the CDR3 is TGTGCCAGCAGCTTACCCGGGGGACAGGGGGGATCACCCCTCCACTTT.

The rearrangement joins TRBV4-3 to TRBJ2-5; perhaps TRBD2 as D (6 bases). The CDR3 runs 15 residues. V shed 2 bases and J shed 5 bases, with 15 bases lying between them. The germline V gene encodes CDR1 LGHNA and CDR2 YSLEER. The CDR3 loop is CASSQIGGVRETQYF. Here the CDR3 DNA reads TGCGCCAGCAGCCAAATCGGGGGAGTGCGTGAGACCCAGTACTTC.

The V gene is TRBV7-9, the J gene TRBJ1-1, with D uncertain. This CDR3 spans 16 amino acids. Per the germline V gene, CDR1 is SEHNR and CDR2 is FQNEAQ (reference sequence). With 5 bases removed from V and 0 bases from J, the gap between germline ends came to 16 bases. The CDR3 bases are TGTGCCAGCAGCACGACCAGACTTAACATGAACACTGAAGCTTTCTTT. Residues: CASSTTRLNMNTEAFF.

The CDR3 DNA sequence: TGTGCCAGCAGTTACAGCGGGAGTCAAGCCTACGAGCAGTACTTC. This gives the protein CASSYSGSQAYEQYF. This sequence joins TRBV6-5 and TRBJ2-7, with 8 bases aligning to TRBD2. Germline V gene sequence: CDR1 MNHEY, CDR2 SVGAGI. The CDR3 is 15 residues long. V shed 2 bases and J 2 bases; nucleotides not matched to a gene: 5.

This clone was counted ten times or more. J is TRBJ1-5 and V is TRBV12-5; D is unclear. The CDR3 consists of 13 residues. V was shortened by 6 bases and J by 3 bases, with 9 bases between the two germline ends. Germline V gene sequence: CDR1 LGHNT, CDR2 FRNRAP. The CDR3, as DNA: TGTGCTAGTGGCTCACACAACAATCAGCCCCAGCATTTT. Its protein product is CASGSHNNQPQHF.

V usage is TRBV9 and J usage is TRBJ2-1; 10 bases fit TRBD2. Germline V gives CDR1 SGDLS, CDR2 YYNGEE. Losses at the gene ends were 0 bases for V and 1 base for J; bases not matched to a gene: 7. This CDR3 comprises 18 residues. CDR3 sequence (DNA): TGTGCCAGCAGCGTAGCAGCGGGGGGGATGGGGTCCTACAATGAGCAGTTCTTC. Protein product: CASSVAAGGMGSYNEQFF. Full variable domain (outside the CDR3, taken from reference TRBV9 and TRBJ2-1): DSGVTQTPKHLITATGQRVTLRCSPRSGDLSVYWYQQSLDQGLQFLIQYYNGEERAKGNILERFSAQQFPDLHSELNLSSLELGDSALYFCASSVAAGGMGSYNEQFFGPGTRLTVL.